The text below deals with one T cell receptor (beta chain). Its antigen is currently not known. Qualities for individual bases were not recorded, and no much larger clone is one base off. Counted from cysteine to phenylalanine, this CDR3 has 14 amino acids. Only the CDR3 portion is preserved as DNA: 42 bases, with reading frame beginning at the first base. Trimming takes 0 bases from V and 7 bases from J, and the germline ends sit 12 bases apart. Looking up the germline V gene yields CDR1 MNHEY and CDR2 SVGEGT. TCRbeta CDR3 regions were amplified from genomic DNA by means of the immunoSEQ Assay, a bias-controlled multiplex PCR. On the authors' methods: Within the assay, amplification of reference gene primers was used to estimate how many nucleated cells each sample contained. Sequence reads were collapsed and filtered to measure the absolute abundance of every unique TCRbeta CDR3 rearrangement. For each sample, productive Simpson clonality was calculated by taking the square root of Simpson's diversity index across productive rearrangements. TCRdb retrieved this table from immuneACCESS and kept in-frame rearrangements only. Not all clones are present; in checked studies, unresolved V genes account for under half, and no reason is known for the remainder. V and J calls plus clone size are reproduced from that table; the DNA served to infer D and trimming. In all, the sample holds roughly 190,000 clones, and about 93% of those were seen once. Of the sample, approximately 0.56% falls within the top ten clones.

Collaborating institutions collected whole blood in K2EDTA tubes following their own protocols. For TCRbeta analysis, collaborators shipped samples as frozen whole blood, isolated PBMCs, or DNA extracted from either of those sample types. This record belongs to a study of blood T cell repertoires in COVID-19 (TCRdb year 2020). About the study as a whole: Samples from collaborators originated in the United States, Italy and Spain and spanned both the acute and convalescent phases of COVID-19. The material from the prospective study consisted of cDNA or gDNA derived from T cells, B-cell-depleted T cells, or PBMCs. Subjects who had been exposed to COVID-19, were actively infected with it, or had recovered from it provided the deeply sampled blood TCRbeta repertoires that made up the dataset. The repertoires were released in a freely available public database intended as a resource for research on the immune response to SARS-CoV-2. Samples came from the ongoing ImmuneRACE study (first 160 participants) plus 1,254 subjects from 6 global collaborators. Sample metadata almost always included a de-identified subject ID, COVID-19 status, age in years and sex. Where HLA class I and class II types were available, the types were taken from metadata supplied by the sample provider, not from assay-based typing.

What the study reported, not specific to this receptor: How much clinical and demographic metadata was included differed by source and by participant, and the metadata was provided uncurated.

The chain uses TRBV6-2 or TRBV6-3 and TRBJ1-2; the D gene cannot be named for sure. The sequenced material came from peripheral blood. This sequence originates from a middle-aged man with acute or convalescent COVID-19. The DNA reads as follows: TGTGCCAGCAGTTACTCGATGTCCTATCCTGGCTACACCTTC. Its product reads: CASSYSMSYPGYTF.